The rows below give T cell receptor beta chains drawn from one sample of a study of T cell responses to AZD1222 COVID-19 vaccine. Profiled with immunoSEQ multiplex PCR; TCRdb holds only in-frame clones, not every one. Among some 74,000 clones, more than 75% were seen once, and the ten largest hold around 20%. The specimen comprised peripheral blood, sampled on day 0 of AZD1222 vaccination. The receptors originated from an adult in good health. Both conserved end residues are part of each CDR3. The D gene is left open where the match is weak. Only some rows state a clone size, as once, few, many or a class for expanded clones.

TRBV6-1	.	.	TRBJ1-6	TGTGCCAGCAGTGACCGTCCGGCATCACCCCTCCACTTT	CASSDRPASPLHF
TRBV10-3	TRBD2	.	TRBJ2-2	TGTGCCATCAGTGTAACAGGACTAGCGACCGGGGAGCTGTTTTTT	CAISVTGLATGELFF
TRBV5-4	TRBD1	.	TRBJ1-5	TGTGCCAGCAGCTTGGCCGGGACAGACAATCAGCCCCAGCATTTT	CASSLAGTDNQPQHF
TRBV7-9	.	.	TRBJ2-7	TGTGCCAGCAGCTTAGGTATGGACAACGAGCAGTACTTC	CASSLGMDNEQYF
TRBV30	.	.	TRBJ1-5	TGTGCCTGGACCTTGAATAGCAATCAGCCCCAGCATTTT	CAWTLNSNQPQHF
TRBV3-1/TRBV3-2	.	few	TRBJ2-1	TGTGCCAGCAGCCAATTCCGACAGACGCAATTCTTC	CASSQFRQTQFF
TRBV3-1/TRBV3-2	.	.	TRBJ1-1	TGTGCCAGCAGCCCCGGGGCTCTAAACACTGAAGCTTTCTTT	CASSPGALNTEAFF
TRBV6-5	.	once	TRBJ1-2	TGTGCCAGCCTCCCCGGGGGCGACGTCTATGGCTACACCTTC	CASLPGGDVYGYTF
TRBV27	.	.	TRBJ1-2	TGTGCCAGCAGTTTTCGGCAGGATTGGGTCGGTGGCTACACCTTC	CASSFRQDWVGGYTF
TRBV2	.	.	TRBJ2-7	TGTGCCAGCAGTGGTAGCGGCCTCTCCTACGAGCAGTACTTC	CASSGSGLSYEQYF
TRBV2	.	.	TRBJ1-2	TGTGCCAGCAGTCGGGAGTTAAGGGCTGGCTACACCTTC	CASSRELRAGYTF
TRBV29-1	TRBD1	.	TRBJ2-7	TGCAGCGTTACAGGACAGGGTGGAGACGAGCAGTACTTC	CSVTGQGGDEQYF